This T cell receptor (beta chain) stems from a study of cytomegalovirus exposure and HLA in healthy donors. At the level of the study: Earlier work reported roughly 120 million unique TCR beta sequences from about 180 million T cells.

Study findings and constraints: Previously analyzed data showed that most TCR beta V segments were productive at a frequency of about 87% or about 30%. Overall, around 150 TCR beta chains were annotated as cytomegalovirus-associated.

V gave up 0 bases and J gave up 4 bases; unmatched junction bases: 6. Germline V gene data show CDR1 as MGHDK and CDR2 as SYGVNS. This CDR3 is built from 17 residues. This clone appeared a single time. The target antigen is unknown. Amplification used 60 Vbeta primers and 13 Jbeta primers. Clones were sequenced by immunoSEQ multiplex PCR, and TCRdb holds only the in-frame ones, with some missing. The repertoire includes more than 70,000 clones, just over 75% of them detected once, and under 3% sits in the top ten. The sample was PBMCs. This TCR derives from a man between 50 and 59 years old in good health and CMV-seropositive. The chain couples TRBV25-1 to TRBJ2-5, with TRBD1 identical over 12 bases. CDR3 loop: CASSEYWDRGRLETQYF. CDR3 coding DNA: TGTGCCAGCAGTGAATATTGGGACAGGGGGCGGTTAGAGACCCAGTACTTC.